This T cell receptor (beta chain) was found in a study of cytomegalovirus exposure and HLA in healthy donors. PCR amplification relied on 60 Vbeta primers (plus 13 Jbeta primers). The table came from immunoSEQ multiplex PCR; TCRdb's copy has only in-frame clones and leaves some out. The table lists 70,000 or so clones, 65% to 70% of them singletons. Unmatched junction bases numbered 10, after V lost 3 bases and J lost 7 bases. CDR1 is SGHRS, CDR2 YFSETQ, per germline. This CDR3 region has 14 residues. The sample taken for sequencing was PBMCs. This sequence was found in a woman aged 25-40 years in good health and CMV-seronegative. The genes are TRBV5-1 and TRBJ2-7, with 7 bases matching TRBD1. Here the CDR3 DNA reads TGCGCCAGCAGCTCCCGAGACAGGGATGGGGAGCAGTACTTC. Its protein is CASSSRDRDGEQYF.